Below are 18 T cell receptor beta chains sequenced from a single sample in a study of blood T cell repertoires in COVID-19. Generated by immunoSEQ multiplex PCR, the TCRdb table keeps only in-frame clones and is missing some. The table records over 120,000 clones, 60% to 85% of them present only once. The specimen sequenced was peripheral blood. These receptors were taken from a woman at least 80 years old with active or convalescent COVID-19.

The chain uses TRBV7-9 and TRBJ2-7, with 7 nucleotides matching TRBD1. With 5 bases clipped from V and 0 bases from J, the junction kept 7 bases outside the gene matches. The CDR3 is 15 residues long. The germline V gene encodes CDR1 SEHNR and CDR2 FQNEAQ (reference sequence). The CDR3 sequence is CASSRAGTVSYEQYF. The CDR3 coding sequence is TGTGCCAGCAGCCGAGCCGGGACAGTCTCCTACGAGCAGTACTTC.

The chain carries TRBV28 and TRBJ1-6; the D is unclear. Germline lookup yields CDR1 MDHEN and CDR2 SYDVKM. The V end was cut by 3 bases, the J end by 7 bases, with 10 bases between. This CDR3 comprises 14 residues. The CDR3 reads CASSFGGINSPLHF. The CDR3 nucleotides are TGTGCCAGCAGTTTCGGCGGAATCAATTCACCCCTCCACTTT.

Note on this clone: The junction shows a germline mismatch at one end, possibly a read error. The genes are TRBV6-2 or TRBV6-3 and TRBJ2-1; TRBD1 agrees at 8 bases. This CDR3 region has 14 residues. Germline V gene data show CDR1 as MNHEY and CDR2 as SVGEGT. The CDR3 DNA reads as TGTGCCAGCAGTACGAGGACAGGGAGCAATGATCAGTTCTTC. Protein product: CASSTRTGSNDQFF.

The V gene is TRBV5-4, the J gene TRBJ2-5; 8 bases match TRBD2. This CDR3 comprises 15 residues. Germline CDR1 is SGHNT and CDR2 is YYREEE (reference sequence). The ends lost 3 bases at V and 2 bases at J; junction bases unmatched: 6. CDR3 DNA: TGTGCCAGCAGCTCTTATAGCGGGGTACAAGAGACCCAGTACTTC. The encoded protein is CASSSYSGVQETQYF.

The V and J genes are TRBV6-2 or TRBV6-3 and TRBJ2-2; 12 nucleotides match TRBD2. The CDR3 runs 16 residues. The V segment lost 5 bases and the J segment 3 bases; nucleotides outside the gene matches: 4. Germline CDR1 reads MNHEY; CDR2 reads SVGEGT. CDR3 DNA: TGTGCCAGCAGTCGAACTAGCGGGGGGTACACCGGGGAGCTGTTTTTT. Translation gives CASSRTSGGYTGELFF.

This clone has only a few counts. The chain joins TRBV7-9 to TRBJ2-1; 7 bases are shared with TRBD2. This CDR3 region has 15 residues. Germline CDR1 and CDR2: SEHNR and FQNEAQ (reference sequence). V shed 0 bases, J shed 2 bases, and the junction held 1 base outside the gene matches. CDR3 sequence reads: CASSLAGGTYNEQFF. CDR3 DNA sequence: TGTGCCAGCAGCTTAGCGGGGGGGACCTACAATGAGCAGTTCTTC. The full variable domain, its missing parts supplied by reference TRBV7-9 and TRBJ2-1, is DTGVSQNPRHKITKRGQNVTFRCDPISEHNRLYWYRQTLGQGPEFLTYFQNEAQLEKSRLLSDRFSAERPKGSFSTLEIQRTEQGDSAMYLCASSLAGGTYNEQFFGPGTRLTVL.

About this clone itself: The junction departs from the called germline gene at one end, perhaps through a read error. The rearrangement uses TRBV11-2 and TRBJ1-2; 8 nucleotides align to TRBD1. The CDR3 extends over 13 amino acids. Germline V lookup: CDR1 SGHAT, CDR2 FQNNGV. The CDR3 here is CASSLDLVGTGHF. The CDR3 nucleotides are TGTGCCAGCAGCTTAGATCTGGTCGGGACAGGCCACTTC.

The chain combines TRBV18 with TRBJ2-3; no clear D. V was clipped by 2 bases and J by 4 bases, with 4 bases between them. The CDR3 covers 12 residues. CDR1 and CDR2 from the germline V gene are KGHSH and LQKENI. The CDR3 reads CASSPSADTQYF. The CDR3 DNA follows: TGTGCCAGCTCACCATCCGCAGATACGCAGTATTTT.

The CDR3 nucleotides are TGCGCCAGCAGCTTGGAGGGACTACCCTCAGATACGCAGTATTTT. Translating it yields CASSLEGLPSDTQYF. The V gene is TRBV5-1, the J gene TRBJ2-3; 7 bases align to TRBD2. Losses at the gene ends were 0 bases for V and 4 bases for J; bases not matched to a gene: 5. This CDR3 contains 15 residues. Germline V gene sequence: CDR1 SGHRS, CDR2 YFSETQ.

The chain is built from TRBV2 and TRBJ1-1; 9 nucleotides agree with TRBD1. Germline V gene lookup returns CDR1 SNHLY and CDR2 FYNNEI. This CDR3 has 15 residues. With 3 bases clipped from V and 5 bases from J, the junction kept 7 bases outside the gene matches. The chain's CDR3 is CASSDKGQGLTEAFF. The CDR3 region has the DNA TGTGCCAGCAGTGACAAGGGACAGGGTTTGACTGAAGCTTTCTTT.

The rearrangement uses TRBV28 and TRBJ2-7; TRBD1 is a possible D gene (5 bases). The CDR3 totals 13 residues. Germline CDR1 MDHEN, CDR2 SYDVKM. V lost 8 bases, J lost 2 bases, and 13 bases lay in between. CDR3 DNA: TGTGCCAGCGCATTACAGGTCCCCTACGAGCAGTACTTC. Residues: CASALQVPYEQYF.

V gene TRBV10-3 combines with J gene TRBJ2-5; 7 bases match TRBD1. This CDR3 comprises 15 residues. The V gene's germline CDR1 is ENHRY and CDR2 SYGVKD. Losses at the gene ends were 2 bases for V and 2 bases for J; bases not matched to a gene: 5. The CDR3 sequence: CAISESPGQQETQYF. In nucleotides, the CDR3 is TGTGCCATCAGTGAGAGCCCGGGACAGCAAGAGACCCAGTACTTC.

The rearrangement joins TRBV19 to TRBJ1-1; no clear D. From germline, CDR1 is LNHDA and CDR2 SQIVND (reference sequence). The CDR3 runs to 11 residues. Trimming left V 5 bases short and J 7 bases short, with 8 bases between. The CDR3 loop is CASSAVVEAFF. CDR3 bases: TGTGCCAGTAGTGCGGTCGTTGAAGCTTTCTTT.

This chain links TRBV6-5 with TRBJ1-1, with 9 bases fitting TRBD1. The CDR3 runs 12 residues. Per the germline V gene, CDR1 is MNHEY and CDR2 is SVGAGI. The CDR3 spells CATQGQGTLSFF. The CDR3 DNA reads as TGTGCAACTCAAGGACAGGGGACCCTGTCCTTCTTT.

The CDR3 DNA is TGTGCCAGCACCGGACAGGGCCCTAACTATGGCTACACCTTC. It yields the protein CASTGQGPNYGYTF. The chain joins TRBV6-5 to TRBJ1-2; 8 bases are shared with TRBD1. This CDR3 has 14 residues. With 7 bases clipped from V and 0 bases from J, the junction kept 4 bases outside the gene matches. Germline-derived CDR1 and CDR2 are MNHEY and SVGAGI.

The gene calls are TRBV10-1 and TRBJ1-2, with a tentative D call TRBD1 (5 bases). Germline lookup yields CDR1 WNHNN and CDR2 SYGVQD (reference sequence). V was shortened by 8 bases and J by 5 bases, with 21 bases between the two germline ends. The CDR3 sequence is 15 residues long. CDR3 bases: TGCGCCAGCCTAGGAGGGATCAGGGTGGGGTATGGCTACACCTTC. It encodes CASLGGIRVGYGYTF.

The V gene is TRBV10-1, the J gene TRBJ2-5, with 10 bases lining up with TRBD2. V shed 0 bases, J shed 2 bases, and the junction held 0 bases outside the gene matches. This CDR3 is built from 15 residues. Germline lookup yields CDR1 WNHNN and CDR2 SYGVQD (reference sequence). This CDR3 is CASSESTSGQETQYF. In nucleotides, the CDR3 is TGCGCCAGCAGTGAGTCGACTAGCGGGCAAGAGACCCAGTACTTC.

The CDR3 loop reads CASSGAGGADTQYF. CDR3 DNA: TGTGCCAGTAGTGGCGCAGGGGGCGCAGATACGCAGTATTTT. V gene TRBV19 combines with J gene TRBJ2-3; 8 nucleotides agree with TRBD1. CDR3 length: 14 amino acids. V gave up 5 bases and J gave up 4 bases; unmatched junction bases: 5. The germline CDR1 and CDR2 sequences are LNHDA and SQIVND (reference sequence).